The source of this T cell receptor (beta chain) is a study of T cells after yellow fever vaccination. Whole-study results and caveats: Booster sampling recovered most clones from primary vaccination (nearly 98% CD4, approximately 90% CD8). Bulk-population clonotypes that are abundant could appear as contaminants in FACS-sorted repertoires.

V shed 2 bases and J 3 bases; nucleotides not matched to a gene: 10. This CDR3 comprises 18 residues. Germline V gene sequence: CDR1 LGHNA, CDR2 YSLEER. TCRdb re-derived calls from the 5' RACE reads in MiXCR, one entry per CDR3 protein. The sample contains about 260,000 distinct CDR3 sequences, 10% to 15% of which appear only once. This clonotype was counted a few times. The antigen remains undetermined. The chain combines TRBV4-3 with TRBJ2-1, with 10 positions matching TRBD2. This TCR came from a man aged 25 to 40 who received the YFV17D yellow fever vaccine. The sequenced sample was CD4+ T cells sorted from PBMCs, obtained 45 days after the yellow fever booster vaccination. In DNA, the CDR3 is TGCGCCAGCAGCCAACTTCTTCAACTAGCGGGATTCTACAATGAGCAGTTCTTC. Protein: CASSQLLQLAGFYNEQFF.